A selection of T cell receptor beta chains follows, all from one sample in a study of T cell repertoires in breast cancer. TCRdb reprocessed the emulsion pairing reads via MiXCR and lists one record per CDR3 protein. The sample has tens of thousands of distinct CDR3 sequences, 45% to 50% seen once. The sample comprised CD8+ T cells. The receptors derive from a pool of human donors with breast cancer or a healthy control (not recorded which). CDR3s include the opening cysteine and the closing phenylalanine or tryptophan. A D gene is named only where the DNA matches it firmly. Clone size is not always given. Where it is, it says once, few, many or a class for expanded clones.

j_call: TRBJ2-3
v_call: TRBV27
d_call: NA
cdr3_length: 13
clone_size: NA
cdr3_nt: TGTGCCAGCAGTTTAGGGGGCCCAGATACGCAGTATTTT
cdr3_aa: CASSLGGPDTQYF

j_call: TRBJ2-3
v_call: TRBV6-5
d_call: NA
cdr3_length: 13
clone_size: NA
cdr3_nt: TGTGCCAGCAACAGGGCCTCCACAGGTACGCAGTATTTT
cdr3_aa: CASNRASTGTQYF

j_call: TRBJ2-7
v_call: TRBV7-9
d_call: NA
cdr3_length: 15
clone_size: NA
cdr3_nt: TGTGCCAGCAGTAACCGGGACCCGTTTTATTACGAGCAGTACTTC
cdr3_aa: CASSNRDPFYYEQYF

j_call: TRBJ1-2
v_call: TRBV27
d_call: NA
cdr3_length: 14
clone_size: NA
cdr3_nt: TGTGCCAGCAGAAATACTGACGGACACTATGGCTACACCTTC
cdr3_aa: CASRNTDGHYGYTF

j_call: TRBJ1-6
v_call: TRBV28
d_call: TRBD1
cdr3_length: 21
clone_size: NA
cdr3_nt: TGTGCCGGCAGTCCCAGACGTCCGCCCTGGGACAGGGGTCGCCATAATTCACCCCTCCACTTT
cdr3_aa: CAGSPRRPPWDRGRHNSPLHF

j_call: TRBJ1-3
v_call: TRBV16
d_call: NA
cdr3_length: 14
clone_size: NA
cdr3_nt: TGTGCCAGCAGCCCCAGCCGCTCTGGAAACACCATATATTTT
cdr3_aa: CASSPSRSGNTIYF

j_call: TRBJ1-2
v_call: TRBV6-1
d_call: NA
cdr3_length: 11
clone_size: NA
cdr3_nt: TGTGCCAGCAGTGAAGGTGATGGCTACACCTTC
cdr3_aa: CASSEGDGYTF

j_call: TRBJ2-2
v_call: TRBV2
d_call: NA
cdr3_length: 19
clone_size: NA
cdr3_nt: TGTGCCAGCACAGCCGCGATGGGGGGGGCTAAGCCGAACACCGGGGAGCTGTTTTTT
cdr3_aa: CASTAAMGGAKPNTGELFF

j_call: TRBJ1-5
v_call: TRBV20-1
d_call: NA
cdr3_length: 16
clone_size: NA
cdr3_nt: TGCAGTGCTCTCAGGGGAGGCGGGGGCGCAAATCAGCCCCAGCATTTT
cdr3_aa: CSALRGGGGANQPQHF

j_call: TRBJ2-5
v_call: TRBV14
d_call: NA
cdr3_length: 16
clone_size: NA
cdr3_nt: TGTGCCAGCAGCCAAGCTGGCATACCAAGTCGTACGACCCAGTACTTC
cdr3_aa: CASSQAGIPSRTTQYF

j_call: TRBJ2-7
v_call: TRBV11-2
d_call: TRBD1
cdr3_length: 15
clone_size: few
cdr3_nt: TGTGCCAGCAGCGCTCATGACAGGGATTCCTACGAGCAGTACTTC
cdr3_aa: CASSAHDRDSYEQYF